This entry describes one T cell receptor beta chain. The CDR3 spans 18 residues. The germline V gene encodes CDR1 MRHNA and CDR2 SNTAGT. V was shortened by 1 base and J by 3 bases, with 20 bases between the two germline ends. The data were taken from a study of long-term antiretroviral therapy in people with HIV. The authors ran the immunoSEQ assay, v3.0, at survey level. Measured with immunoSEQ multiplex PCR; TCRdb has only the in-frame clones, and not every one. Of 20,000 to 25,000 clones listed, 87% are singletons. The origin of this receptor is a man aged 18 to 29 with HIV. Sequenced here: unsorted PBMCs, sampled 0.2 years before starting antiretroviral therapy. The chain carries TRBV6-4 and TRBJ2-3; D may be TRBD2 (5 bases). The chain's CDR3 is CASSDFPLGIMRTDTQYF. The CDR3 DNA sequence: TGTGCCAGCAGTGACTTTCCCCTCGGGATAATGAGGACAGATACGCAGTATTTT.